The entry below describes one T cell receptor beta chain. The sample comes from a study of technical replicates of blood from a handful of donors. This table comes from immunoSEQ multiplex PCR, and its TCRdb copy is limited to in-frame clones, with some not included. This sample has roughly 90,000 clones; 80% to 95% occur once, and the top ten carry about 0.24%. The CDR3 runs 20 residues. This clonotype was obtained from a human donor in good health. The sequencing sample was made of T cells isolated from PBMCs. V is TRBV21-1 and J is TRBJ2-3; the table's D call TRBD2 went unverified against the DNA. TRBV21-1 is a recognized pseudogene. The CDR3 is CASSKAHTREALDYTDTQYF. The CDR3 DNA is TGTGCCAGCAGCAAAGCCCACACGCGGGAGGCCCTTGACTACACAGATACGCAGTATTTT.